The rows below give T cell receptor beta chains drawn from one sample of a study of shared clonotypes between healthy human individuals. The assay was immunoSEQ multiplex PCR, and TCRdb's table has in-frame clones only and misses some. The sample holds about 2.1 million clones, just over 90% seen once. The specimen was naive CD8+ T cells from PBMCs. The receptors come from a man between 18 and 35 years old in good health. Some clones in this sample may be carry-over from other donors' samples. Both conserved end residues are part of each CDR3. D genes are given only for firm matches. The size entry is marked missing in some rows and otherwise reads once, few, many or a size class.

>TRBV28|TRBJ2-1|15|TRBD2|-
TGTGCCAGCAGTCCCGGGACTAGTTTAAACAATGAGCAGTTCTTC
CASSPGTSLNNEQFF
>TRBV27|TRBJ1-1|15|-|-
TGTGCCAGCAGTTTTAGCGGGGGAGTGAACACTGAAGCTTTCTTT
CASSFSGGVNTEAFF
>TRBV7-9|TRBJ1-1|13|-|-
TGTGCCAGCAGCTCCCTTGGGAACACTGAAGCTTTCTTT
CASSSLGNTEAFF
>TRBV6-1|TRBJ2-6|16|-|-
TGTGCCAGCAGTGATTTTATTCCCTCTGGGGCCAACGTCCTGACTTTC
CASSDFIPSGANVLTF
>TRBV28|TRBJ2-4|14|TRBD2|-
TGTGCCAGCTCAGAGAGCCTAGCGGGACGAATTCAGTACTTC
CASSESLAGRIQYF
>TRBV7-2|TRBJ1-2|14|-|-
TGTGCCAGCAGCTTATACGGGACTTTCGGTGGCTACACCTTC
CASSLYGTFGGYTF
>TRBV5-6|TRBJ1-1|14|-|-
TGTGCCAGCAGCTTGGTTGGTCGGAACACTGAAGCTTTCTTT
CASSLVGRNTEAFF
>TRBV7-3|TRBJ2-5|15|TRBD2|-
TGTGCCAGCAGCCGCGGGGTAGCGGGAGTGGAGACCCAGTACTTC
CASSRGVAGVETQYF
>TRBV11-3|TRBJ1-3|13|-|-
TGTGCCAGCAGCTTGGACTATGGAAACACCATATATTTT
CASSLDYGNTIYF
>TRBV28|TRBJ1-1|13|-|-
TGTGCCAGCAGTTTGCTGGCTAGGACTGAAGCTTTCTTT
CASSLLARTEAFF
>TRBV4-1|TRBJ2-7|16|TRBD2|-
TGCGCCAGCACCCCAGCGGTCCGGCGGGAGGACTACGAGCAGTACTTC
CASTPAVRREDYEQYF
>TRBV7-9|TRBJ2-1|15|TRBD2|-
TGTGCCAGCAGCTTACTAGCGGGAGCCTACAATGAGCAGTTCTTC
CASSLLAGAYNEQFF
>TRBV4-1|TRBJ1-3|13|-|-
TGCGCCAGCAGCCCGATAGGGCGAAACACCATATATTTT
CASSPIGRNTIYF
>TRBV7-9|TRBJ2-7|14|-|-
TGTGCCAGCAGCGCCGGGCCGAGGGGTTACGAGCAGTACTTC
CASSAGPRGYEQYF
>TRBV27|TRBJ2-6|16|-|once
TGTGCCAGCAGTTTATACCCCTCCTCCGGGGCCAACGTCCTGACTTTC
CASSLYPSSGANVLTF
>TRBV28|TRBJ2-1|16|-|-
TGTGCCAGCAGCGCGACTGCTGGGAGATTGTACAATGAGCAGTTCTTC
CASSATAGRLYNEQFF
>TRBV4-2|TRBJ2-5|14|-|-
TGTGCCAGCAGCCACGGCCTAGCGAAAGAGACCCAGTACTTC
CASSHGLAKETQYF
>TRBV15|TRBJ1-3|16|-|-
TGTGCCACCAGCAGAGATTCCCCTGGGCTCGGAAACACCATATATTTT
CATSRDSPGLGNTIYF
>TRBV29-1|TRBJ1-1|15|-|-
TGCAGCGTTGAGGGCAGTGGCCGGGGACTGACTGAAGCTTTCTTT
CSVEGSGRGLTEAFF
>TRBV14|TRBJ2-7|14|TRBD1|once
TGTGCCAGCAGCCAGGACAGGGGCCCCTACGAGCAGTACTTC
CASSQDRGPYEQYF
>TRBV5-4|TRBJ2-3|16|TRBD2|-
TGTGCCAGCAGCGTGAAGCGGGAGACAGGCACAGATACGCAGTATTTT
CASSVKRETGTDTQYF
>TRBV9|TRBJ1-5|13|-|few
TGTGCCAGCAGCGCGCAGGGGCGTCAGCCCCAGCATTTT
CASSAQGRQPQHF
>TRBV27|TRBJ2-7|14|TRBD2|-
TGTGCCAGCAGTTCCAGCGGGACCTCCTACGAGCAGTACTTC
CASSSSGTSYEQYF
>TRBV5-4|TRBJ2-2|12|-|-
TGTGCCAGCAGCTACCCCACCGGGGAGCTGTTTTTT
CASSYPTGELFF
>TRBV27|TRBJ1-2|15|-|-
TGTGCCAGCAGTTTATCGGTGGGGGCTAACGGAGGCTACACCTTC
CASSLSVGANGGYTF
>TRBV27|TRBJ2-7|13|-|-
TGTGCCAGCTCTGACAGGACCTCCTACGAGCAGTACTTC
CASSDRTSYEQYF
>TRBV27|TRBJ2-1|14|TRBD2|-
TGTGCCAGCGGACAGCGGGGGCCCTGGAATGAGCAGTTCTTC
CASGQRGPWNEQFF
>TRBV10-2|TRBJ2-7|18|TRBD2|-
TGCGCCAGCAGTGAGTCCTATTCCGGAGGGGTAGCGGGAGACGAGCAGTACTTC
CASSESYSGGVAGDEQYF
>TRBV4-2|TRBJ1-3|16|TRBD1|-
TGTGCCAGCAGCTCCTGGGGACAGTCGTCTGGAAACACCATATATTTT
CASSSWGQSSGNTIYF
>TRBV7-6|TRBJ2-1|15|TRBD2|-
TGTGCCAGCAGCAAATTAGCGGGAGTGGGGGATGAGCAGTTCTTC
CASSKLAGVGDEQFF
>TRBV7-9|TRBJ2-2|12|-|-
TGTGCCAGCAGCTTCCACACCGGGGAGCTGTTTTTT
CASSFHTGELFF
>TRBV15|TRBJ2-1|14|-|-
TGTGCCACCAGCAGTCGGACTTCCTACAATGAGCAGTTCTTC
CATSSRTSYNEQFF
>TRBV7-2|TRBJ2-7|16|-|-
TGTGCCAGCAGCCAGTCACTCACGCCGGGACCCCACGAGCAGTACTTC
CASSQSLTPGPHEQYF
>TRBV4-2|TRBJ2-1|17|TRBD2|-
TGTGCCAGCAGCGCCAGGACTAGCGGGGGGCTAGACAATGAGCAGTTCTTC
CASSARTSGGLDNEQFF
>TRBV2|TRBJ2-7|14|-|once
TGTGCCAGAAGGGGGGGCCCCAGCTCCTACGAGCAGTACTTC
CARRGGPSSYEQYF
>TRBV27|TRBJ1-2|13|TRBD1|-
TGTGCCAGCAGCGAGGGGGCCAACTATGGCTACACCTTC
CASSEGANYGYTF
>TRBV9|TRBJ1-6|17|-|-
TGTGCCAGCAGCCCCCGGGTAGGCGTATCCTATAATTCACCCCTCCACTTT
CASSPRVGVSYNSPLHF
>TRBV9|TRBJ2-7|15|-|-
TGTGCCAGCAGCGATCCCCGGGGAGGAACCTACGAGCAGTACTTC
CASSDPRGGTYEQYF
>TRBV7-9|TRBJ2-1|14|TRBD2|-
TGTGCCAGCAGCTATGCGGGAGCGGGGAATGAGCAGTTCTTC
CASSYAGAGNEQFF
>TRBV4-1|TRBJ1-3|16|-|-
TGCGCCAGCAGCCTCAGAGGAGGGGTCACTGGAAACACCATATATTTT
CASSLRGGVTGNTIYF
>TRBV27|TRBJ2-5|13|-|-
TGTGCCAGCAGTTCAGGACAGAGAGGGACCCAGTACTTC
CASSSGQRGTQYF
>TRBV5-1|TRBJ2-3|15|-|-
TGCGCCAGCAGCCCCCGGACAGTCGGCACAGATACGCAGTATTTT
CASSPRTVGTDTQYF
>TRBV28|TRBJ1-3|16|TRBD1|-
TGTGCCAGCAGTTTATGGGCGACAGGGGTCGGAAACACCATATATTTT
CASSLWATGVGNTIYF
>TRBV28|TRBJ2-5|15|TRBD2|-
TGTGCCACTACTGCCGGGACTAGCGGGAGAGAGACCCAGTACTTC
CATTAGTSGRETQYF
>TRBV28|TRBJ2-7|13|-|-
TGTGCCAGCAGCCCCTTACGGGACTACGAGCAGTACTTC
CASSPLRDYEQYF
>TRBV28|TRBJ1-5|15|-|-
TGTGCCAGCAGTTTGGACAGCTGGGGCAATCAGCCCCAGCATTTT
CASSLDSWGNQPQHF
>TRBV10-3|TRBJ2-7|21|TRBD1|-
TGTGCCATCAGTGGCCTCTACGGGACAGGGGGAAGGGCTAGCAGCCCCTACGAGCAGTACTTC
CAISGLYGTGGRASSPYEQYF
>TRBV5-1|TRBJ2-7|16|-|-
TGCGCCAGCAGCTCGGGGGACTCCTCTGTCTTCTACGAGCAGTACTTC
CASSSGDSSVFYEQYF
>TRBV7-9|TRBJ2-7|16|-|-
TGTGCCAGCAGCCAACCCCCGGGGGCGAATCTCTACGAGCAGTACTTC
CASSQPPGANLYEQYF
>TRBV28|TRBJ1-1|14|TRBD1|-
TGTGCCAGCAGTGCCCTGGGACAGGGGGTAGGGGCTTTCTTT
CASSALGQGVGAFF